The 32 T cell receptor beta chains listed next were all sequenced from one sample in a study of Graves' ophthalmopathy and Graves' hyperthyroidism listed by TCRdb under 2018. The reads were generated on an Illumina HiSeq 2000. TCR beta CDR3 regions were amplified from RNA transcripts for repertoire sequencing. The first round of RT-PCR was done with HTBI primers and the Qiagen OneStep RT-PCR kit, and was followed by a second round of multiplex PCR, then size selection and purification. TCRdb redid the processing of the public reads, applying fastp at Q25 and MiXCR, and retained in-frame beta chains. Duplicate CDR3 protein sequences are folded into a single record with the most common DNA and genes. The sample records hundreds of thousands of distinct CDR3 sequences, 40% of which are singletons. The top ten constitute approximately 46% of the sample. The sample consisted of peripheral blood. These TCRs come from an adult man with Graves' ophthalmopathy.

This chain connects TRBV10-3 to TRBJ1-1, with 12 bases fitting TRBD1. The CDR3 consists of 14 residues. The germline V gene has CDR1 ENHRY and CDR2 SYGVKD. DNA for the CDR3: TGTGCTAGAGGGACAGGGGGCGGGGACACTGAAGCTTTCTTT. The encoded protein is CARGTGGGDTEAFF.

Points on this clonotype: Just one base apart from a much larger clone, this may be a read error. V gene TRBV12-3 or TRBV12-4 combines with J gene TRBJ2-5; D may be TRBD2 (5 bases). V was pared by 6 bases and J by 11 bases, with 22 bases between. This CDR3 contains 14 residues. CDR3: CASSLSPSSYGQYF. Here the CDR3 DNA reads TGTGCCAGCAGCTTATCCCCTAGCTCCTACGGGCAGTACTTC.

V usage is TRBV15 and J usage is TRBJ2-1, with a possible D match to TRBD2 (5 bases). This CDR3 region has 13 residues. CDR1 is LNHNV, CDR2 YYDKDF, per germline (reference sequence). V lost 0 bases and J lost 6, with 6 bases in between. Here the CDR3 reads CATSRDEGNEQFF. The DNA for the CDR3 is TGTGCCACCAGCAGAGATGAGGGCAATGAGCAGTTCTTC.

This clonotype was detected a few times. The J gene is TRBJ2-7, the V gene TRBV20-1; TRBD1 matches 9 bases. Per germline, CDR1 DFQATT and CDR2 SNEGSKA (reference sequence). J gave up 4 bases and V 6 bases, and 10 bases lay outside the gene matches. This CDR3 comprises 14 residues. CDR3 DNA: TGCAGTGCCCCTAACAGGGGGCGCAGGTACGAGCAGTACTTC. This gives the protein CSAPNRGRRYEQYF.

The genes are TRBV12-3 or TRBV12-4 and TRBJ1-5, with 10 bases lining up with TRBD1. With V trimmed by 4 bases and J by 5 bases, 11 bases remained unmatched. This CDR3 is built from 17 residues. The CDR3 nucleotides are TGTGCCAGCAGTTCAGCGACAGGGGGCGGTTTCCATCAGCCCCAGCATTTT. This gives the protein CASSSATGGGFHQPQHF.

This clonotype was picked up a small number of times. The J gene is TRBJ1-4, the V gene TRBV6-6; D unresolved. The CDR3 runs 16 residues. The germline V gene encodes CDR1 MNHNY and CDR2 SVGAGI (reference sequence). Trimming cost V 6 bases and J 0 bases, with 14 bases left between them. The CDR3 spells CASRTDGYATNEKLFF. CDR3 coding DNA: TGTGCCAGCAGGACGGACGGCTACGCAACTAATGAAAAACTGTTTTTT.

V usage is TRBV10-3 and J usage is TRBJ2-2; D may be TRBD1 (7 bases). Germline V gene lookup returns CDR1 ENHRY and CDR2 SYGVKD. The V end lost 10 bases, the J end lost 4 bases, and 16 bases lay between the germline ends. The CDR3 is 14 amino acids. The CDR3 sequence is CATGSGGSTGELFF. For the CDR3, the DNA is TGTGCCACCGGATCAGGGGGGAGCACCGGGGAGCTGTTTTTT.

This CDR3 reads CASSGGGVGNSPLHF. CDR3 nucleotide sequence: TGTGCCAGCAGCGGGGGGGGTGTCGGGAATTCACCCCTCCACTTT. The chain has TRBV7-2 and TRBJ1-6, with TRBD1 as a possible D gene (5 bases). Germline values: CDR1 SGHTA, CDR2 FQGNSA. The length of the CDR3 is 15 residues. Trimming pared 5 bases from V and 7 bases from J, leaving 15 bases between. Supplemented by reference TRBV7-2 and TRBJ1-6, the full variable domain reads GAGVSQSPSNKVTEKGKDVELRCDPISGHTALYWYRQSLGQGLEFLIYFQGNSAPDKSGLPSDRFSAERTGGSVSTLTIQRTQQEDSAVYLCASSGGGVGNSPLHFGNGTRLTVT.

This clonotype has only one observation. V and J are TRBV25-1 and TRBJ1-4; possibly TRBD1 for D (6 bases). Trimming removed 5 bases from V and 0 bases from J, with 13 bases in between. Germline loops: CDR1 MGHDK, CDR2 SYGVNS. The CDR3 extends over 16 amino acids. CDR3 bases: TGTGCCAGCAGTTCCGGGGGCAGGGCAACTAATGAAAAACTGTTTTTT. Protein product: CASSSGGRATNEKLFF.

To note about this clonotype: One end of the junction does not line up with germline, which may come from a read error. The genes are TRBV10-3 and TRBJ2-3, with 7 bases lining up with TRBD1. There are 14 residues in the CDR3. The germline gives CDR1 ENHRY, CDR2 SYGVKD. For the CDR3, the DNA is TGTGCCGTCAGACAGGGTCCAAGCACAGATACGCAGTATTTT. Protein: CAVRQGPSTDTQYF.

V and J are TRBV12-3 or TRBV12-4 and TRBJ2-7; D is unclear. The CDR3 consists of 13 residues. V dropped 5 bases and J dropped 4 bases, with 12 bases sitting between them. The CDR3 is CASSEMQVYEQYF. The CDR3 DNA follows: TGTGCCAGCAGTGAAATGCAGGTATACGAGCAGTACTTC.

The CDR3 here is CASSPTVQGSFFYEQYF. The CDR3 DNA is TGTGCCAGCAGCCCCACGGTTCAGGGGAGTTTTTTCTACGAGCAGTACTTC. This chain connects TRBV7-9 to TRBJ2-7, with D perhaps matching TRBD1 (6 bases). Germline V gene sequence: CDR1 SEHNR, CDR2 FQNEAQ (reference sequence). This CDR3 has 17 residues. V shed 5 bases and J shed 3 bases, with 23 bases lying between them.

The chain couples TRBV6-6 to TRBJ1-1; 8 bases fit TRBD1. CDR1 is MNHNY, CDR2 SVGAGI, per germline (reference sequence). V was clipped by 6 bases and J by 3 bases; unmatched bases: 9. CDR3 length: 15 residues. The CDR3 nucleotides are TGTGCCAGCAGGCCCCCCGGACAGGGAGACACTGAAGCTTTCTTT. Translated: CASRPPGQGDTEAFF.

Many counts were recorded for this clonotype. V gene TRBV20-1 combines with J gene TRBJ1-2, with 11 bases matching TRBD1. V was clipped by 5 bases and J by 4 bases; unmatched bases: 3. The CDR3 consists of 13 residues. Germline V gene sequence: CDR1 DFQATT, CDR2 SNEGSKA (reference sequence). This chain's CDR3 is CSAGQGASYGYTF. CDR3 nucleotides: TGCAGTGCTGGACAGGGGGCAAGCTATGGCTACACCTTC.

This clonotype turned up a few times. The chain combines TRBV20-1 with TRBJ1-1; possibly TRBD1 for D (6 bases). V gave up 3 bases and J gave up 4 bases, with 15 bases separating them. Germline CDR1 and CDR2: DFQATT and SNEGSKA (reference sequence). The CDR3 has 14 amino acids. The CDR3 nucleotides are TGCAGTGCTAGCGCCGTAAGGGGGATCACTGAAGCTTTCTTT. Encoded protein: CSASAVRGITEAFF.

Note on this clonotype: One end of the junction varies from germline; a read error may be responsible. The chain uses TRBV24-1 and TRBJ2-6; D gene uncertain. Germline assignment: CDR1 KGHDR and CDR2 SFDVKD. The CDR3 has 13 residues. The CDR3 is CASSFLRTNVLTF. Here the CDR3 DNA reads TGTGCCAGCAGTTTCTTAAGGACCAACGTCCTGACTTTC.

The chain combines TRBV13 with TRBJ2-7; 8 nucleotides agree with TRBD1. This CDR3 region has 12 residues. With 5 bases clipped from V and 9 bases from J, the junction kept 6 bases outside the gene matches. Germline loops: CDR1 PRHDT, CDR2 FYEKMQ (reference sequence). Written as DNA, the CDR3 is TGTGCCAGCAGCCTAGACAGGGGATGGCAGTACTTC. This codes for CASSLDRGWQYF.

The gene calls are TRBV7-6 and TRBJ2-7, with a tentative D call TRBD1 (7 bases). Germline V gene lookup returns CDR1 SGHVS and CDR2 FNYEAQ. The CDR3 spans 15 residues. V lost 0 bases and J 2 bases, leaving 11 bases between the germline ends. Written as DNA, the CDR3 is TGTGCCAGCAGCTTAGCCAGGGGGGAGCCCTACGAGCAGTACTTC. Translating it yields CASSLARGEPYEQYF.

About this clonotype itself: This CDR3 is missing its conserved last phenylalanine or tryptophan, likely due to a read error. This chain uses TRBV20-1 with TRBJ2-5; 10 bases agree with TRBD2. The ends lost 6 bases at V and 0 bases at J; junction bases unmatched: 7. The germline V gene has CDR1 DFQATT and CDR2 SNEGSKA (reference sequence). The CDR3 has 15 amino acids. The CDR3: CSAIAGGSYQETQYL. The CDR3 DNA sequence: TGCAGTGCCATAGCGGGAGGTAGCTACCAAGAGACCCAGTACCTC.

The rearrangement joins TRBV7-2 to TRBJ1-3; D is ambiguous. The CDR3 covers 14 residues. Germline-derived CDR1 and CDR2 are SGHTA and FQGNSA. V gave up 1 base and J gave up 4 bases, with 8 bases separating them. As DNA, the CDR3 is TGTGCCAGCAGCTTAGGGATGGGAGGAAACACCATATATTTT. Its protein product is CASSLGMGGNTIYF.

In its sample, this clonotype was seen a few times. The rearrangement joins TRBV10-3 to TRBJ2-2; TRBD1 matches at 8 bases. The CDR3 sequence is 17 residues long. Germline V gives CDR1 ENHRY, CDR2 SYGVKD. Trimming cost V 5 bases and J 5 bases; bases outside gene matches: 13. The CDR3 protein is CAISFQGTGLGTGELFF. The CDR3 DNA sequence: TGTGCCATCAGTTTCCAAGGGACAGGTTTAGGTACCGGGGAGCTGTTTTTT.

The CDR3 is CSARGQGVYEQYF. CDR3 nucleotides: TGCAGTGCTAGAGGACAGGGTGTCTACGAGCAGTACTTC. This sequence joins TRBV20-1 and TRBJ2-7, with 7 bases that match TRBD1. Germline assignment: CDR1 DFQATT and CDR2 SNEGSKA (reference sequence). Germline trimming cut 1 base from V and 3 bases from J; bases unmatched to any gene: 3. The length of the CDR3 is 13 residues.

This clonotype was observed at least ten times. This chain connects TRBV20-1 to TRBJ1-2, with 7 nucleotides matching TRBD1. The CDR3 sequence is 13 residues long. In germline, CDR1 is DFQATT, CDR2 SNEGSKA (reference sequence). V shed 6 bases and J 8 bases; nucleotides not matched to a gene: 12. CDR3 DNA: TGCAGTGCCCACCCGAACAGGGGACAGGGCTACACCTTC. This encodes CSAHPNRGQGYTF.

At least ten counts were recorded for this clonotype. J is TRBJ2-5 and V is TRBV15, with TRBD2 matching over 9 bases. This CDR3 contains 15 residues. Germline CDR1 LNHNV, CDR2 YYDKDF (reference sequence). Trimming at V came to 0 bases and at J to 4 bases, leaving 3 bases not matched to a gene. CDR3 amino acids: CATSRDPTSGETQYF. The CDR3 DNA sequence: TGTGCCACCAGCAGAGATCCGACTAGCGGAGAGACCCAGTACTTC.

Ten or more counts support this clonotype. The V call is TRBV25-1, the J call TRBJ1-4; weak D call: TRBD1 (6 bases). Germline CDR1 MGHDK, CDR2 SYGVNS. Trimming pared 3 bases from V and 3 bases from J, leaving 8 bases between. The CDR3 has 14 amino acids. CDR3 protein: CASSEAGANEKLFF. The CDR3 DNA reads as TGTGCCAGCAGTGAGGCAGGGGCTAATGAAAAACTGTTTTTT.

The chain recombines TRBV2 with TRBJ2-5; TRBD1 matches 7 bases. Germline loops: CDR1 SNHLY, CDR2 FYNNEI. The length of the CDR3 is 14 residues. J was trimmed by 6 bases and V by 2 bases; bases with no gene match: 6. CDR3 DNA sequence: TGTGCCAGCAGTGAATTGGGACAGTCAAAGACCCAGTACTTC. It yields the protein CASSELGQSKTQYF.

This clonotype was seen more than once but under ten times. A much bigger clone sits one base away, suggesting this may be a read error. The chain is built from TRBV7-2 and TRBJ1-2, with TRBD1 matching over 12 bases. The CDR3 is 15 residues long. Trimming removed 2 bases from V and 7 bases from J; junction bases left unmatched: 5. The V gene's germline CDR1 is SGHTA and CDR2 FQGNSA. CDR3 DNA: TGTGCCAGCAGCTTAACCGGGACAGGGGGCCTTGGCTACACCTTC. Amino acid sequence: CASSLTGTGGLGYTF.

Ten or more counts support this clonotype. An end of the junction does not agree with germline; a read error may underlie this. The J gene is TRBJ1-2, the V gene TRBV10-2; D ambiguous. Germline values: CDR1 WSHSY, CDR2 SAAADI. This CDR3 contains 13 residues. CDR3 amino acids: CASSEDRGYGYTF. CDR3 in DNA: TGTGCCAGCAGTGAAGACCGCGGCTATGGCTACACCTTC.

V usage is TRBV29-1 and J usage is TRBJ2-7; D may be TRBD1 (6 bases). Deletions cut 6 bases from V and 0 bases from J, with 15 bases between. Germline CDR1 is SQVTM and CDR2 is ANQGSEA. This CDR3 is 14 amino acids long. Here the CDR3 reads CSVMGDINSYEQYF. The CDR3 nucleotides read TGCAGCGTAATGGGGGACATCAACTCCTACGAGCAGTACTTC.

V gene TRBV4-1 combines with J gene TRBJ2-5; TRBD1 agrees at 7 bases. V shed 3 bases and J 5 bases; nucleotides not matched to a gene: 3. Germline CDR1 and CDR2: MGHRA and YSYEKL. There are 13 residues in the CDR3. The CDR3 sequence is CASSQEQGETQYF. The CDR3 DNA follows: TGCGCCAGCAGCCAGGAACAGGGGGAGACCCAGTACTTC.

The J gene is TRBJ1-5, the V gene TRBV5-6, with a possible D match to TRBD1 (6 bases). Trimming left V 3 bases short and J 3 bases short, with 13 bases between. CDR1 SGHDT and CDR2 YYEEEE come from the germline V gene. There are 15 residues in the CDR3. The CDR3 reads CASSWGGAINQPQHF. The DNA of the CDR3 is TGTGCCAGCAGCTGGGGGGGGGCGATCAATCAGCCCCAGCATTTT. The variable domain in full, with the rest retrieved from reference TRBV5-6 and TRBJ1-5, is DAGVTQSPTHLIKTRGQQVTLRCSPKSGHDTVSWYQQALGQGPQFIFQYYEEEERQRGNFPDRFSGHQFPNYSSELNVNALLLGDSALYLCASSWGGAINQPQHFGDGTRLSIL.

The CDR3, as DNA: TGTGCCAGCAGTTTTTATCGGGGTTCCGGCTACACCTTC. Translated, it gives CASSFYRGSGYTF. This chain joins TRBV12-3 or TRBV12-4 and TRBJ1-2; D is unresolved. There are 13 residues in the CDR3. V lost 3 bases and J 8 bases, leaving 13 bases between the germline ends.